This T cell receptor beta chain was identified during a study of cytomegalovirus exposure and HLA in healthy donors. PCR employed 60 Vbeta and 13 Jbeta primers. Here immunoSEQ multiplex PCR was the method, and the copy in TCRdb shows in-frame clones only, minus some. The table records tens of thousands of clones, over 60% of them present only once. The V gene lost 1 base and the J gene lost 4 bases, with 5 bases spanning the gap. There are 12 residues in the CDR3. Germline V CDR1 and CDR2: SGHDT, YYEEEE. This receptor was obtained from a male donor in good health and CMV-seropositive. The sample was PBMCs. V usage is TRBV5-6 and J usage is TRBJ1-2; no reliable D call. The CDR3 coding sequence is TGTGCCAGCAGCTTGACAGCCTATGGCTACACCTTC. Translating it yields CASSLTAYGYTF.